What follows are 10 T cell receptor beta chains derived from one specimen sequenced in a study of blood T cell repertoires in COVID-19. The method was immunoSEQ multiplex PCR; TCRdb's version includes in-frame clones alone and lacks a portion of them. The sample carries 70,000 to 80,000 clones, approximately 84% recorded once. Sequences were obtained from peripheral blood. The origin of the receptors is a human donor in a cohort sampled during active COVID-19.

CDR3 loop: CASSLGELGNTGELFF. In DNA form, the CDR3 reads TGTGCCAGCAGCCTAGGGGAATTAGGAAACACCGGGGAGCTGTTTTTT. The chain combines TRBV3-1 (or the pseudogene TRBV3-2) with TRBJ2-2; tentatively, D is TRBD1 (5 bases). The V and J ends lost 4 bases and 2 bases respectively, with 14 bases between them. Looked up from germline, CDR1 is LGHDT and CDR2 is YNNKEL (reference sequence). The CDR3 is made up of 16 amino acids.

This sequence joins TRBV5-1 and TRBJ2-7, with D possibly being TRBD1 (6 bases). Germline V gene sequence: CDR1 SGHRS, CDR2 YFSETQ. Trimming cost V 0 bases and J 5 bases, with 12 bases left between them. The CDR3 is made up of 14 amino acids. CDR3 protein: CASSLGQGPDEQYF. CDR3 nucleotides: TGCGCCAGCAGCTTGGGGCAGGGGCCCGACGAGCAGTACTTC.

The chain combines TRBV4-3 with TRBJ2-3, with 8 nucleotides matching TRBD2. The trim removed 0 bases at V and 6 bases at J, leaving 8 bases unmatched. This CDR3 spans 16 amino acids. Looked up from germline, CDR1 is LGHNA and CDR2 is YSLEER. This CDR3 reads CASSQDSLAGQDTQYF. CDR3 nucleotide sequence: TGCGCCAGCAGCCAAGATTCCCTAGCGGGCCAGGATACGCAGTATTTT.

The rearrangement uses TRBV12-5 and TRBJ1-4; 9 positions match TRBD1. The germline V gene has CDR1 LGHNT and CDR2 FRNRAP. The V and J ends lost 4 bases and 4 bases, in that order; junction bases with no gene match: 1. The CDR3 extends over 14 amino acids. Written as DNA, the CDR3 is TGTGCTAGTGGTTGGGACAGGGTTAATGAAAAACTGTTTTTT. This gives the protein CASGWDRVNEKLFF.

The chain joins TRBV27 to TRBJ2-3; TRBD2 matches at 11 bases. There are 19 residues in the CDR3. J was trimmed by 0 bases and V by 5 bases; bases with no gene match: 13. The germline CDR1 and CDR2 sequences are MNHEY and SMNVEV (reference sequence). CDR3 nucleotides: TGTGCCAGCAGTATCAAGTCCCCGGGACTAGCGGAGAGCACAGATACGCAGTATTTT. Protein: CASSIKSPGLAESTDTQYF.

The V gene is TRBV21-1, the J gene TRBJ1-6; whether TRBD1, the table's D call, matches the DNA was not checked. TRBV21-1 is a listed pseudogene. The CDR3 spans 17 residues. The CDR3 loop reads CASSKCVAGGCGSPLHF. The CDR3 region has the DNA TGTGCCAGCAGCAAATGCGTTGCAGGGGGCTGTGGGTCACCCCTCCACTTT.

The chain employs TRBV30 and TRBJ1-5; the D gene is possibly TRBD1 (6 bases). Trimming took off 1 base at V and 7 bases at J, with 14 bases between the two ends. The length of the CDR3 is 14 residues. In germline, CDR1 is GTSNPN, CDR2 SVGIG (reference sequence). CDR3: CAWSGQTGSQPQHF. The CDR3 DNA sequence: TGTGCCTGGAGTGGCCAAACAGGGAGCCAGCCCCAGCATTTT. Together with reference TRBV30 and TRBJ1-5, the CDR3 gives the full variable domain: SQTIHQWPATLVQPVGSPLSLECTVEGTSNPNLYWYRQAAGRGLQLLFYSVGIGQISSEVPQNLSASRPQDRQFILSSKKLLLSDSGFYLCAWSGQTGSQPQHFGDGTRLSIL.

The V call is TRBV6-4, the J call TRBJ1-1; TRBD1 matches 10 bases. CDR3 length equals 17 residues. V lost 6 bases and J lost 0; bases outside the gene matches: 10. Germline CDR1 reads MRHNA; CDR2 reads SNTAGT. This CDR3 is CASRGTGDQFLNTEAFF. The CDR3 DNA reads TGTGCCAGCAGGGGGACAGGGGACCAATTCCTGAACACTGAAGCTTTCTTT.

The genes are TRBV5-1 and TRBJ2-3; 15 nucleotides align to TRBD2. V trimming: 1 base; J trimming: 4 bases; junction bases outside the gene matches: 13. Germline V gives CDR1 SGHRS, CDR2 YFSETQ. The CDR3 is 20 residues long. CDR3 in amino acids: CASSLKRTSGGEDPPDTQYF. The CDR3 DNA sequence: TGCGCCAGCAGCTTGAAGCGGACTAGCGGGGGGGAAGATCCTCCAGATACGCAGTATTTT. Using reference TRBV5-1 and TRBJ2-3 for the parts outside the CDR3, the full variable domain is KAGVTQTPRYLIKTRGQQVTLSCSPISGHRSVSWYQQTPGQGLQFLFEYFSETQRNKGNFPGRFSGRQFSNSRSEMNVSTLELGDSALYLCASSLKRTSGGEDPPDTQYFGPGTRLTVL.

The chain recombines TRBV3-1 (or the pseudogene TRBV3-2) with TRBJ2-1; D may be TRBD2 (5 bases). This CDR3 contains 15 residues. Germline V gene data show CDR1 as LGHDT and CDR2 as YNNKEL (reference sequence). Between the trimmed V and J ends, which lost 1 base and 2 bases, there was a span of 9 bases. The CDR3 loop reads CASSQGTRTYNEQFF. The CDR3 DNA is TGTGCCAGCAGCCAAGGGACTCGAACCTACAATGAGCAGTTCTTC.